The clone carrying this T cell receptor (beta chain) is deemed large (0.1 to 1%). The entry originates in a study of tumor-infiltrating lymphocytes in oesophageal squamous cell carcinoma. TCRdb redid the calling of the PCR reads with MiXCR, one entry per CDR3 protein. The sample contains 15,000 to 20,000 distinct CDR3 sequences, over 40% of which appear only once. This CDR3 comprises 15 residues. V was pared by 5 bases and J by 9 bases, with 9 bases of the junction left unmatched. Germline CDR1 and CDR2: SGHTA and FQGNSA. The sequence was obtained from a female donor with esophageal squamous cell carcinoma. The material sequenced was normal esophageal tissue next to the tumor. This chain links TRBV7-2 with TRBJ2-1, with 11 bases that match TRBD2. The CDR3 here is CASSHRTSGSGEQFF. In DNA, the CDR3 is TGTGCCAGCAGCCACCGGACTAGCGGGTCGGGTGAGCAGTTCTTC. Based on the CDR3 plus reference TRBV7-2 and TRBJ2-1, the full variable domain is GAGVSQSPSNKVTEKGKDVELRCDPISGHTALYWYRQSLGQGLEFLIYFQGNSAPDKSGLPSDRFSAERTGGSVSTLTIQRTQQEDSAVYLCASSHRTSGSGEQFFGPGTRLTVL.